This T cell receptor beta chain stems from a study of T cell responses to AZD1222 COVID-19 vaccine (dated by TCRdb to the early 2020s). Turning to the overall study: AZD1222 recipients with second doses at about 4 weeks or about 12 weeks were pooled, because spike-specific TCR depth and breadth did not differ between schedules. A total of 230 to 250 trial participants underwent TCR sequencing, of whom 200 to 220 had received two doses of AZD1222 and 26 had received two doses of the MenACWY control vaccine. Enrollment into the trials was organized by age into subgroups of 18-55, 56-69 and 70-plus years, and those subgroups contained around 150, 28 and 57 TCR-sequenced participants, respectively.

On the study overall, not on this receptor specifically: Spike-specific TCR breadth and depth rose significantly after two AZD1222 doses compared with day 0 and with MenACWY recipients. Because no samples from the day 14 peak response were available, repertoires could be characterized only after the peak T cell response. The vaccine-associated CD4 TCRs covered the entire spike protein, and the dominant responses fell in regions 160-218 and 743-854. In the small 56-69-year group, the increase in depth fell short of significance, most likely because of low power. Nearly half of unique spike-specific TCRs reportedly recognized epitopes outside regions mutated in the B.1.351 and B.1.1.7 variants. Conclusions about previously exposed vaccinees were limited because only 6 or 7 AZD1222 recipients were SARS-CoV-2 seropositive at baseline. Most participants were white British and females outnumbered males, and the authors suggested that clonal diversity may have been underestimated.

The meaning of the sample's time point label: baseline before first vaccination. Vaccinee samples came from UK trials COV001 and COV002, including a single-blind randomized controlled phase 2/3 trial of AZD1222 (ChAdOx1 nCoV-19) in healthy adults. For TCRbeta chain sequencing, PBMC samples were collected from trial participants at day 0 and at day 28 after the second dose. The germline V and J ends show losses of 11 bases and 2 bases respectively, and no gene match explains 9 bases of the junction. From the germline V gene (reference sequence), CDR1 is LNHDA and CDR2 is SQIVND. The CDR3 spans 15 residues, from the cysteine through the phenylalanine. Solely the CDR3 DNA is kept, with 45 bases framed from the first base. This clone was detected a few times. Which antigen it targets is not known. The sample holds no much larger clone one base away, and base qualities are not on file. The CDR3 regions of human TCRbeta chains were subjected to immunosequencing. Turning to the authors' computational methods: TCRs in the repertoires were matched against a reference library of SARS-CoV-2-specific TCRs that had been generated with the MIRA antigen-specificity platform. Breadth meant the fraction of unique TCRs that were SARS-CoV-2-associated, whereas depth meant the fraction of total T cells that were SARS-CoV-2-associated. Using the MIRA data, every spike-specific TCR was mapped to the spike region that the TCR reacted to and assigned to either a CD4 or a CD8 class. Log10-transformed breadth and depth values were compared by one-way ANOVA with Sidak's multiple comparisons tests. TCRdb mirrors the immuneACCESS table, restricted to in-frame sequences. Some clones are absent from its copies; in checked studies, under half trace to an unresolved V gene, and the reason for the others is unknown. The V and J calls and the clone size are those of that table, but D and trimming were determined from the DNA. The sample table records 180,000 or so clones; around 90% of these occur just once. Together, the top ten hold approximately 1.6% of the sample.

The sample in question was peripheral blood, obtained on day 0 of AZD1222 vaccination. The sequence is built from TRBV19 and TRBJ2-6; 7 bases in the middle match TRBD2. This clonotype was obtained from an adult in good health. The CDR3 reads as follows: CAAGAVRPGANVLTF. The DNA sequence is TGTGCCGCGGGAGCAGTAAGGCCTGGGGCCAACGTCCTGACTTTC.